One and the same sample provided the 31 T cell receptor beta chains below, sequenced in a study of Graves' ophthalmopathy and Graves' hyperthyroidism. Scientists amplified the TCR beta CDR3 regions from RNA transcripts. HTBI primers served in a first-round RT-PCR, which a second-round multiplex PCR followed. Via MiXCR, TCRdb re-called the multiplex PCR reads, giving one row per CDR3 protein. The sample contains some 750,000 distinct CDR3 sequences, roughly 40% of which appear only once. Sequenced sample: peripheral blood. The receptors were sampled from an adult man with Graves' ophthalmopathy.

V is TRBV7-2 and J is TRBJ1-1; D not resolved. This CDR3 spans 14 amino acids. CDR1 is SGHTA, CDR2 FQGNSA, per germline. V was shortened by 6 bases and J by 4 bases, with 15 bases between the two germline ends. CDR3 protein: CASSFPGRATEAFF. DNA for the CDR3: TGTGCCAGCAGTTTCCCGGGGAGGGCCACTGAAGCTTTCTTT.

This clonotype was detected many times. Its ends do not fully match the called genes, so a read error is possible. V gene TRBV2 combines with J gene TRBJ1-1; D ambiguous. The CDR3 totals 13 residues. Germline V gene lookup returns CDR1 SNHLY and CDR2 FYNNEI. The CDR3 bases are TGTGCCAACAGTGAAGGTGGATGGACTGAAGCTTTCTTT. This sequence encodes CANSEGGWTEAFF.

With regard to this clonotype: Being one base from a much bigger clone, this may be a read error. This chain joins TRBV25-1 and TRBJ1-1; D is unresolved. The germline CDR1 and CDR2 sequences are MGHDK and SYGVNS. The CDR3 loop spans 13 amino acids. The V gene lost 6 bases and the J gene lost 4 bases, with 12 bases spanning the gap. CDR3 in DNA: TGTGCCAGCAGCTTGATGGTAGGCACTGAAGCTTTCTTT. It is translated as CASSLMVGTEAFF.

This clonotype was recorded once. The chain is built from TRBV6-1 and TRBJ1-5; D is perhaps TRBD1 (6 bases). Germline V lookup: CDR1 MNHNS, CDR2 SASEGT. The CDR3 is 14 amino acids. V was clipped by 11 bases and J by 1 base, with 15 bases between them. For the CDR3, the DNA is TGTGCCGTACCCGGGGGGGGCAGCAATCAGCCCCAGCATTTT. The encoded protein is CAVPGGGSNQPQHF.

A single count supports this clonotype. The chain combines TRBV6-6 with TRBJ2-7, with TRBD2 identical over 7 bases. J was trimmed by 4 bases and V by 2 bases; bases with no gene match: 5. CDR1 and CDR2 (germline): MNHNY, SVGAGI (reference sequence). The CDR3 totals 14 residues. For the CDR3, the DNA is TGTGCCAGCAGTTACCGGGGGGTGGGGTACGAGCAGTACTTC. This codes for CASSYRGVGYEQYF.

This clonotype appeared a single time. Since the CDR3 does not end with the conserved phenylalanine or tryptophan, this likely comes from a read error. Because the CDR3's place on the DNA is in doubt, the DNA is left out and the CDR3 is given as listed by TCRdb. The chain combines TRBV19 with TRBJ2-2; TRBD2, the table's D call, lacks a check against the DNA. Germline CDR1 is LNHDA and CDR2 is SQIVND (reference sequence). The CDR3 spans 15 residues, counting both ends. The CDR3 protein is CASSEGSANTGELLA.

The chain joins TRBV2 to TRBJ2-5; 9 positions match TRBD2. The CDR3 length is 16 residues. Germline-derived CDR1 and CDR2 are SNHLY and FYNNEI. J was trimmed by 4 bases and V by 8 bases; bases with no gene match: 14. The CDR3 is CASHTGLAGLGETQYF. The CDR3 nucleotides read TGTGCCAGCCACACGGGCCTAGCGGGGTTGGGAGAGACCCAGTACTTC.

Notes on this clonotype: The junction departs from germline at one end; a sequencing error may be responsible. J is TRBJ1-6 and V is TRBV2; 9 nucleotides match TRBD1. The CDR3 has 17 amino acids. Germline CDR1 and CDR2: SNHLY and FYNNEI. The CDR3 here is CAGSGTGKVSYNSPLHF. The CDR3 DNA is TGTGCCGGCAGTGGGACAGGGAAAGTATCCTATAATTCACCCCTCCACTTT. Drawing the rest from reference TRBV2 and TRBJ1-6, the complete variable domain is EPEVTQTPSHQVTQMGQEVILRCVPISNHLYFYWYRQILGQKVEFLVSFYNNEISEKSEIFDDQFSVERPDGSNFTLKIRSTKLEDSAMYFCAGSGTGKVSYNSPLHFGNGTRLTVT.

This clonotype was recorded at least ten times. The chain recombines TRBV5-1 with TRBJ2-5; no reliable D call. Germline V gene lookup returns CDR1 SGHRS and CDR2 YFSETQ. The V and J ends lost 0 bases and 7 bases respectively, with 10 bases between them. This CDR3 has 13 residues. CDR3 sequence: CASSLDVLRTQYF. The DNA for the CDR3 is TGCGCCAGCAGCTTGGACGTCCTTCGGACCCAGTACTTC. Looking up the rest from reference TRBV5-1 and TRBJ2-5 gives the full variable domain: KAGVTQTPRYLIKTRGQQVTLSCSPISGHRSVSWYQQTPGQGLQFLFEYFSETQRNKGNFPGRFSGRQFSNSRSEMNVSTLELGDSALYLCASSLDVLRTQYFGPGTRLLVL.

This clonotype was detected ten times or more. This chain joins TRBV2 and TRBJ2-2; D might be TRBD1 or TRBD2, each matching 5 bases. The CDR3 is 15 amino acids. Trimming left V 4 bases short and J 0 bases short, with 9 bases between. From germline, CDR1 is SNHLY and CDR2 FYNNEI. The CDR3 sequence: CASSVGPTNTGELFF. CDR3 DNA: TGTGCCAGCAGTGTGGGACCTACGAACACCGGGGAGCTGTTTTTT.

The chain is built from TRBV7-9 and TRBJ2-7; 8 bases align to TRBD1. The junction had 11 bases not matched to a gene; V was cut back by 5 bases and J by 2 bases. The V gene's germline CDR1 is SEHNR and CDR2 FQNEAQ (reference sequence). CDR3 length: 16 amino acids. CDR3 sequence: CASSHRGVGVAYEQYF. DNA for the CDR3: TGTGCCAGCAGCCACAGGGGGGTCGGGGTCGCCTACGAGCAGTACTTC.

Note on this clonotype: A much larger clone sits a single nucleotide away, making a read error possible. This CDR3 reads CASSRKEALQETQYF. In DNA, the CDR3 is TGTGCCAGCAGCCGGAAGGAAGCTCTCCAAGAGACCCAGTACTTC. The chain has TRBV11-2 and TRBJ2-5, with no clear D. The CDR3 is 15 residues long. Trimming removed 5 bases from V and 1 base from J, with 14 bases in between. Germline V gene data show CDR1 as SGHAT and CDR2 as FQNNGV.

This clonotype came up a few times. The rearrangement links TRBV7-9 to TRBJ2-2; D is undetermined. The CDR3 has 16 residues. Germline values: CDR1 SEHNR, CDR2 FQNEAQ (reference sequence). Between the trimmed V and J ends, which lost 5 bases and 0 bases, there was a span of 13 bases. The CDR3 DNA reads TGTGCCAGCAGCCAACTTTCGGTGTCGAACACCGGGGAGCTGTTTTTT. It specifies CASSQLSVSNTGELFF.

This clonotype was detected once. As DNA, the CDR3 is TGTGCCAGTAGTTCCCAGAAAGGGGTTAACTATGGCTACACCTTC. Its protein is CASSSQKGVNYGYTF. The chain couples TRBV19 to TRBJ1-2, with TRBD1 as a possible D gene (5 bases). Germline CDR1 and CDR2: LNHDA and SQIVND (reference sequence). The CDR3 length is 15 residues. The germline V and J ends were trimmed by 5 bases and 1 base, with 14 bases remaining between them.

The sample holds many counts of this clonotype. The chain couples TRBV25-1 to TRBJ1-2; 7 positions agree with TRBD1. Trimming cost V 7 bases and J 7 bases; bases outside gene matches: 9. The germline CDR1 and CDR2 sequences are MGHDK and SYGVNS. CDR3 length: 13 residues. The CDR3 here is CASTGTAALGYTF. Here the CDR3 DNA reads TGTGCCAGCACCGGGACAGCCGCCCTTGGCTACACCTTC.

This clonotype has a count of ten or more. The chain links TRBV5-6 to TRBJ1-1; D not resolved. Germline CDR1 reads SGHDT; CDR2 reads YYEEEE. The CDR3 runs 13 residues. V lost 3 bases and J lost 1, with 7 bases in between. The CDR3 protein is CASSSGENTEAFF. The CDR3, as DNA: TGTGCCAGCAGCTCTGGGGAGAACACTGAAGCTTTCTTT. The full variable domain, rest sourced from reference TRBV5-6 and TRBJ1-1, is DAGVTQSPTHLIKTRGQQVTLRCSPKSGHDTVSWYQQALGQGPQFIFQYYEEEERQRGNFPDRFSGHQFPNYSSELNVNALLLGDSALYLCASSSGENTEAFFGQGTRLTVV.

CDR3 DNA: TGCAGTGCTACGGCCCGCGGATTCACCCGGGAGGCGAACACCGGGGAGCTGTTTTTT. It codes for CSATARGFTREANTGELFF. V gene TRBV20-1 combines with J gene TRBJ2-2; 7 bases match TRBD2. The CDR3 is made up of 19 amino acids. The junction had 17 bases not matched to a gene; V was cut back by 4 bases and J by 0 bases. Germline CDR1 DFQATT, CDR2 SNEGSKA (reference sequence).

This clonotype was recorded at least ten times. The genes are TRBV15 and TRBJ1-1, with D possibly being TRBD1 (6 bases). Germline loops: CDR1 LNHNV, CDR2 YYDKDF (reference sequence). V was cut by 8 bases and J by 1 base, with 20 bases left in between. CDR3 length equals 16 residues. As DNA, the CDR3 is TGTGCCACCGCCCCGGCGGGGGGCATCGGGAACACTGAAGCTTTCTTT. This codes for CATAPAGGIGNTEAFF.

In its sample, this clonotype was seen many times. The junction departs from the called germline gene at one end, perhaps through a read error. The V and J genes are TRBV7-8 and TRBJ2-7; a weak D match, TRBD2 (6 bases). CDR3 length: 13 residues. Germline V gene sequence: CDR1 SGHVS, CDR2 FQNEAQ. In DNA form, the CDR3 reads TGCGCCAGCAGCCAAAGGAGGGGATACGAGCAGTACTTC. It specifies CASSQRRGYEQYF.

This clonotype was observed a few times. The chain combines TRBV6-5 with TRBJ1-2; TRBD1 aligns across 7 bases. The junction had 6 bases not matched to a gene; V was cut back by 7 bases and J by 7 bases. Germline values: CDR1 MNHEY, CDR2 SVGAGI. This CDR3 has 12 residues. Here the CDR3 reads CASTRQGGGYTF. The CDR3 nucleotides read TGTGCCAGCACCAGACAGGGAGGTGGCTACACCTTC.

V usage is TRBV10-1 and J usage is TRBJ2-7; TRBD2 is a possible D gene (5 bases). CDR1 is WNHNN and CDR2 is SYGVQD in the germline V gene (reference sequence). V was pared by 9 bases and J by 3 bases, with 12 bases between. The CDR3 loop spans 12 amino acids. The CDR3 reads CARPDGIYEQYF. For the CDR3, the DNA is TGCGCCAGGCCCGACGGGATCTACGAGCAGTACTTC.

In the case of this clonotype: Since no conserved phenylalanine or tryptophan closes the CDR3, a read error is the likely cause. The chain uses TRBV20-1 and TRBJ2-5, with 8 positions matching TRBD1. The CDR3 length is 12 residues. V lost 6 bases, J lost 5 bases, and 5 bases stayed unmatched. In germline, CDR1 is DFQATT, CDR2 SNEGSKA (reference sequence). The CDR3 region has the DNA TGCAGTGCCGAGGACAGGGTCGAGACCCAGTACTGC. Its protein product is CSAEDRVETQYC.

This clonotype occurred many times. The chain has TRBV7-9 and TRBJ2-2, with 13 positions matching TRBD2. Per the germline V gene, CDR1 is SEHNR and CDR2 is FQNEAQ (reference sequence). This CDR3 is 17 amino acids long. J lost 0 bases, V lost 2 bases, and 0 bases had no gene match. The CDR3 DNA is TGTGCCAGCAGCTTAACTAGCGGGAGGGCGAACACCGGGGAGCTGTTTTTT. Protein: CASSLTSGRANTGELFF.

This clonotype was counted a few times. The chain joins TRBV6-5 to TRBJ1-1, with no clear D. This CDR3 comprises 14 residues. V was trimmed by 1 base and J by 3 bases, leaving 9 bases between them. Germline V gene lookup returns CDR1 MNHEY and CDR2 SVGAGI. The CDR3 loop is CASSYLGNYTEAFF. In DNA, the CDR3 is TGTGCCAGCAGTTACTTAGGGAACTACACTGAAGCTTTCTTT.

This clonotype appeared a few times. The CDR3 spells CASSQGQLNSPLHF. The CDR3 DNA sequence: TGTGCCAGCAGCCAAGGACAGCTAAATTCACCCCTCCACTTT. The chain carries TRBV2 and TRBJ1-6; D may be TRBD1 (6 bases). V lost 6 bases, J lost 7 bases, and 13 bases lay in between. This CDR3 has 14 residues. CDR1 SNHLY and CDR2 FYNNEI come from the germline V gene.

There are many counts of this clonotype. The chain employs TRBV29-1 and TRBJ1-1, with D possibly matching TRBD1 (6 bases). In germline, CDR1 is SQVTM, CDR2 ANQGSEA. Deletions cut 4 bases from V and 4 bases from J, with 19 bases between. The CDR3 totals 15 residues. The CDR3 sequence: CSVGGADSRGTEAFF. The CDR3 nucleotides are TGCAGCGTTGGAGGGGCGGACAGTCGAGGCACTGAAGCTTTCTTT.

This clonotype was recorded a few times. The rearrangement uses TRBV7-9 and TRBJ1-5; D gene ambiguous. The germline V gene has CDR1 SEHNR and CDR2 FQNEAQ (reference sequence). The length of the CDR3 is 13 residues. V was trimmed by 5 bases and J by 14 bases, leaving 19 bases between them. The CDR3: CASSQDQEVPEHF. CDR3 nucleotide sequence: TGTGCCAGCAGCCAAGATCAGGAGGTACCAGAGCATTTT.

The chain uses TRBV25-1 and TRBJ1-2; D is perhaps TRBD1 (5 bases). Trimming removed 7 bases at V and 6 bases at J, with 15 bases between. This CDR3 is 13 amino acids long. Germline assignment: CDR1 MGHDK and CDR2 SYGVNS. Here the CDR3 reads CASTEGPGDGYTF. The CDR3 DNA is TGTGCCAGCACCGAGGGACCCGGGGATGGCTACACCTTC.

This clonotype was counted only a few times. The chain joins TRBV19 to TRBJ1-5; D call uncertain. CDR1 and CDR2 from the germline V gene are LNHDA and SQIVND (reference sequence). There are 15 residues in the CDR3. V was clipped by 1 base and J by 3 bases, with 10 bases between them. CDR3 sequence: CASSIAAVINQPQHF. DNA of the CDR3: TGTGCCAGTAGTATAGCGGCAGTGATCAATCAGCCCCAGCATTTT.

The chain links TRBV7-2 to TRBJ2-7; 10 bases map to TRBD1. CDR3 length: 15 amino acids. Germline loops: CDR1 SGHTA, CDR2 FQGNSA. The J segment lost 6 bases and the V segment lost 6 bases, leaving 11 bases of the junction unmatched. The CDR3 reads CASRSSGTGVGEQYF. DNA for the CDR3: TGTGCCAGCAGATCCTCCGGGACAGGGGTCGGCGAGCAGTACTTC. Filled out from reference TRBV7-2 and TRBJ2-7, the complete variable domain reads GAGVSQSPSNKVTEKGKDVELRCDPISGHTALYWYRQSLGQGLEFLIYFQGNSAPDKSGLPSDRFSAERTGGSVSTLTIQRTQQEDSAVYLCASRSSGTGVGEQYFGPGTRLTVT.

The chain has TRBV19 and TRBJ2-7; no clear D. The CDR3 is 10 residues long. Germline-derived CDR1 and CDR2 are LNHDA and SQIVND (reference sequence). V lost 7 bases to trimming and J lost 7 bases, with 8 bases between them. The CDR3 DNA reads as TGTGCCAGTATGGACGTGGAGCAGTACTTC. Its protein is CASMDVEQYF.